One TCR beta chain is described in this entry. Antigen unknown. This entry is derived from a study of T cell responses to AZD1222 COVID-19 vaccine. Study-level results: Two AZD1222 administrations were followed by greater Spike-specific TCR breadth and depth. Most donors were white British, females outnumbered males, and clonal diversity was possibly underestimated.

The protocol was immunoSEQ multiplex PCR, while the TCRdb copy is restricted to in-frame clones and leaves out a portion. Counted here are some 150,000 clones, just under 95% occurring once; the ten biggest clones make up over 0.7%. The CDR3 is 13 amino acids. Deletions cut 3 bases from V and 7 bases from J, with 12 bases between. CDR1 and CDR2 from the germline V gene are SGHAT and FQNNGV. This sequence joins TRBV11-2 and TRBJ1-1; D call uncertain. The sequence was obtained from an adult in good health. Sequencing used peripheral blood, obtained on day 0 of AZD1222 vaccination. The CDR3 sequence is CASSFNAGFEAFF. The CDR3 nucleotides are TGTGCCAGCAGCTTCAACGCGGGGTTTGAAGCTTTCTTT.